This TCR beta chain came from a study of cytomegalovirus exposure and HLA in healthy donors. Overall study: Within an early data release were tens of millions of unique TCRs drawn from HLA-typed donors. Assignment to the Caucasian-associated ancestry cluster applied to approximately 79% of the approximately 370 genotyped donors. Whole-study results and caveats: Researchers reported from a later analysis that most CMV-associated TCR beta chains appeared HLA-restricted.

The V end was cut by 5 bases, the J end by 1 base, with 15 bases between. This CDR3 has 15 amino acids. CDR1 and CDR2 from the germline V gene are SGHRS and YFSETQ. These donors counted as nominally healthy when sampled, but unrecorded immune exposures were likely. Primers for the PCR totalled 60 Vbeta and 13 Jbeta. Only in-frame clones appear in the TCRdb table, and some are missing; sequencing was by immunoSEQ multiplex PCR. The data show roughly 140,000 clones, roughly 82% seen once. Regarding this clone: As yet, its antigen is unknown.

The receptor comes from a young man in good health and CMV-seropositive. V is TRBV5-1 and J is TRBJ1-1; D not resolved. The sequencing input was PBMCs. DNA of the CDR3: TGCGCCAGCAGGATAGCGGTCCAGCCGAACACTGAAGCTTTCTTT. Encoded protein: CASRIAVQPNTEAFF.